These 5 T cell receptor beta chains originate from one sample sequenced in a study of cytomegalovirus exposure and HLA in healthy donors. The PCR ran on 60 Vbeta and 13 Jbeta primers. Some clones are missing from TCRdb's copy, which holds only in-frame ones; the method was immunoSEQ multiplex PCR. The sample holds approximately 170,000 clones, just under 75% seen once. The sequenced sample was PBMCs. These receptors all come from a woman aged 25-40 years in good health and CMV-seropositive.

The chain joins TRBV6-1 to TRBJ2-7, with a possible D match to TRBD1 (6 bases). The CDR3 is 13 amino acids. Germline-derived CDR1 and CDR2 are MNHNS and SASEGT. V dropped 6 bases and J dropped 3 bases, with 12 bases sitting between them. The chain's CDR3 is CASSHRDGYEQYF. CDR3 bases: TGTGCCAGCAGCCACAGGGACGGCTACGAGCAGTACTTC.

The chain employs TRBV27 and TRBJ2-1; D possibly corresponds to TRBD1 (5 bases). Looked up from germline, CDR1 is MNHEY and CDR2 is SMNVEV (reference sequence). V was shortened by 11 bases and J by 10 bases, with 15 bases between the two germline ends. There are 11 residues in the CDR3. The CDR3 protein is CAVFSRGEQFF. CDR3 DNA: TGTGCCGTCTTTTCTAGGGGAGAGCAGTTCTTC.

This clone was recorded only once. The chain is built from TRBV19 and TRBJ1-1; maybe TRBD1 (6 bases). The CDR3 is 12 amino acids. V shed 8 bases and J shed 4 bases, with 11 bases lying between them. Germline CDR1 and CDR2: LNHDA and SQIVND (reference sequence). This CDR3 is CASLTGSTEAFF. CDR3 bases: TGTGCCAGTCTCACAGGGTCCACTGAAGCTTTCTTT.

The genes are TRBV5-5 and TRBJ2-5, with 7 bases fitting TRBD2. Germline lookup yields CDR1 SGHKS and CDR2 YYEKEE (reference sequence). The CDR3 sequence is 13 residues long. Germline trimming cut 7 bases from V and 10 bases from J; bases unmatched to any gene: 13. CDR3 in amino acids: CASSTGPRGDQYF. The CDR3, as DNA: TGTGCCAGCTCCACCGGCCCTCGGGGGGACCAGTACTTC.

The V call is TRBV5-1, the J call TRBJ1-1, with TRBD1 matching 7 bases. Germline assignment: CDR1 SGHRS and CDR2 YFSETQ. The CDR3 contains 14 residues. V was clipped by 4 bases and J by 0 bases; unmatched bases: 3. In nucleotides, the CDR3 is TGCGCCAGCAGCCAGGGACAGTTGAACACTGAAGCTTTCTTT. Residues: CASSQGQLNTEAFF.